The present T cell receptor beta chain was sequenced within a study of shared clonotypes between healthy human individuals (dated by TCRdb to the early 2020s). Background on the whole study: The cohort included a few men and a couple of women between 18 and 49 years of age. Libraries were prepared and TCR repertoires were sequenced by different laboratories using diverse techniques, in order to increase sequencing depth and limit assay-specific biases. To estimate repertoire size and how much clonotypes are shared between individuals, the study performed deep sequencing of blood TCR repertoires from five healthy adults. For each donor, CD4 naive and CD4 memory were each given three plates, CD8 naive was given two plates, and CD8 memory was given one plate. Between about 0.8 and 9 billion PBMCs per donor were obtained by leukapheresis. What the work shows at the level of the full study, not this receptor alone: Clonotypes shared by all four sorted-subset donors showed higher generation probabilities than non-shared clonotypes. Naive subsets generally had larger estimated clonotype richness than memory subsets. Pairwise subsampling indicated that sequencing depth was expected to affect the degree of clonotype sharing among donors. Rarefaction of sorted-subset datasets indicated incomplete sequencing despite the large sequencing depth. When a handful of donors were compared, the shared fraction of clonotypes was approximately 5% for naive CD4, approximately 3.5% for naive CD8, roughly 2.5% for memory CD4, and less than 0.5% for memory CD8. Sampling was limited to blood, and TCR repertoires in tissue likely differ from TCR repertoires in blood. Because the study included only a small number of donors, the genetic and exposure-history diversity represented was limited.

Using the deep immunoSEQ assay, TCR CDR3 regions were amplified from genomic DNA by multiplex PCR. For each cell subset, the extracted genomic DNA was distributed evenly across all wells of several immunoSEQ 96-well plates, and each plate served as one replicate. For sorted subsets, each replicate PCR was loaded with around 200 ng genomic DNA, equivalent to 30,000 to 35,000 T cell genomes. Purified libraries were measured with a Qubit 3.0 fluorometer, size-checked on a Bioanalyzer 2100, and measured again with the KAPA Library Quantification kit. A separate single-read 150-cycle Illumina NextSeq 550 flow cell was used to sequence each immunoSEQ 96-well plate. The source study handled its data this way. Because only junctional sequences without quality scores were contained in the immunoSEQ output, filtering matching that applied to full-length reads could not be performed. Sequences were annotated with PyIR, a Python wrapper for IgBLAST v1.9, and V/J genes and CDR3 were assigned using IMGT germline references. Reads with weak V/J assignments (E-value above 1e-6), missing CDR3, stop codons, out-of-frame junctions, or ambiguous translated residues were removed. V3J clonotypes were defined as sequences sharing an identical inferred V gene, J gene, and CDR3 amino acid sequence. The percentage overlap between two repertoires was calculated by dividing the number of shared unique clonotypes by the size of the smaller repertoire. Repertoire richness was assessed with RTK rarefaction, the Chao1 estimator, and Recon v2.1 estimates of unobserved clonotypes. Generation probabilities for all TCRbeta clonotypes obtained by the gDNA method from a handful of donors were computed using OLGA. TCRdb mirrors the immuneACCESS table, restricted to in-frame sequences. Some clones are absent from its copies; in checked studies, under half trace to an unresolved V gene, and the reason for the others is unknown. V, J and clone size were drawn from that table, and D and trimming were deduced from the DNA. In all, the sample holds about 2.4 million clones, and 93% of those were seen once. The ten largest clones capture around 0.37% of the sample.

V ends up 0 bases short and J 1 base short, with an unmatched junction base count of 5. The germline V gene provides CDR1 LGHNT and CDR2 FRNRAP. From the cysteine up to the phenylalanine, the CDR3 has a length of 17 residues. The only DNA kept is the CDR3, 51 bases in frame from the first base. As for this clone: Its cognate antigen has yet to be identified. No base-level quality is on record; no much larger clone is a single base apart.

The donors were healthy, HIV-negative adults who had no recently reported acute infections or vaccinations. Every donor was a Caucasian adult residing in Nashville, Tennessee, USA. CD4+ T cells were enriched by magnetic negative selection; naive cells were then positively selected on CD45RA, and the negative fraction formed the memory subset. After blood collection by leukapheresis, PBMCs were isolated using Ficoll-Histopaque density gradient centrifugation and then cryopreserved in the vapor phase of liquid nitrogen. Analytical flow cytometry was used to check the purity and quantity of each magnetically sorted T cell population. Each sorted fraction had its genomic DNA isolated and then quantified by UV absorbance on a Nanodrop 2000c.

This TCR was recovered from a young man in good health. Some clones in this sample may be carry-over from other donors' samples. Sequenced material: naive CD4+ T cells from PBMCs. The intended sense of this specimen's cell subset or site label: CD45RA+ positively selected. The sequence links TRBV12-5 to TRBJ2-5; TRBD1 fits 10 bases in the junction. CDR3 loop: CASGLVIGTGAQETQYF. The DNA sequence reads TGTGCTAGTGGTTTGGTTATAGGGACAGGGGCCCAAGAGACCCAGTACTTC.